This TCR beta chain was sequenced in a study of shared clonotypes between healthy human individuals. Original processing notes: Owing to the provision of junction-only sequences devoid of quality scores by immunoSEQ, filtering differed. Clones were sequenced by immunoSEQ multiplex PCR, and TCRdb holds only the in-frame ones, with some missing. The DNA was the basis for D and trimming; V, J and clone size are from that table. The data hold some 2,000,000 clones, with approximately 95% observed a single time. About this clone: Within the sample, other DNA sequences also encode this same CDR3.

CD4+ cells yielded CD45RA+ naive and CD45RA-negative memory subsets. Losses at the gene ends were 2 bases for V and 6 bases for J; bases not matched to a gene: 4. The CDR3 runs to 15 residues. CDR1 and CDR2 (germline): SGHTA, FQGNSA. The TCR comes from a man between 18 and 29 years old in good health. The source material was naive CD4+ T cells sorted from blood. Noted subset: CD45RA+ positively selected. The chain joins TRBV7-2 to TRBJ2-1; 10 bases line up with TRBD2. In DNA form, the CDR3 reads TGTGCCAGCAGCTTACTAGCGGGAGTAGGCAATGAGCAGTTCTTC. Residues: CASSLLAGVGNEQFF.